This record looks at one T cell receptor beta chain sequence and its context. These data come from a study of shared clonotypes between healthy human individuals. The germline V gene has CDR1 SGHDT and CDR2 YYEEEE. CDR3 length equals 17 residues. V dropped 6 bases and J dropped 5 bases, with 21 bases sitting between them. Tens of millions of PBMCs went into genomic DNA for unsorted samples. Researchers ran the assay at a deep level. Generated by immunoSEQ multiplex PCR, the TCRdb table keeps only in-frame clones and is missing some. The repertoire holds 520,000 or so clones, with 60% to 85% as singletons.

This chain uses TRBV5-6 with TRBJ2-6; no definite D call. The sample comprised PBMCs. The receptor was isolated from a woman aged 40 to 50 in good health. Some clones in this sample may be carry-over from other donors' samples. CDR3 DNA: TGTGCCAGCATTCTGGTCAAGTCACAAAGTCGGGCCAACGTCCTGACTTTC. Encoded protein: CASILVKSQSRANVLTF.